Shown below are 27 T cell receptor beta chains from a single sample sequenced in a study of spatial heterogeneity in lung cancer. TCRdb re-called the 5' RACE reads through MiXCR, storing one row per CDR3 protein. This sample has 3,000 to 4,000 distinct CDR3 sequences, with approximately 7% found just once. The time point: sample taken at primary tumor resection. TCRs were sequenced from unsorted whole RNA of tumor, nontumor lung or PBMC. This specimen was normal lung tissue next to the tumor, taken at surgery. The source is a male donor with early-stage non-small cell lung cancer.

This clonotype came up many times. V usage is TRBV18 and J usage is TRBJ1-4; D not certain. The germline V gene encodes CDR1 KGHSH and CDR2 LQKENI. The CDR3 sequence is 15 residues long. V was trimmed by 0 bases and J by 0 bases, leaving 5 bases between them. CDR3 sequence (DNA): TGTGCCAGCTCACCACCTGGGACAACTAATGAAAAACTGTTTTTT. Its protein product is CASSPPGTTNEKLFF.

By its share, this clonotype is medium-sized. This sequence joins TRBV4-3 and TRBJ2-1; D not resolved. Trimming removed 1 base at V and 1 base at J, with 8 bases between. CDR1 and CDR2 from the germline V gene are LGHNA and YSLEER. CDR3 length equals 15 residues. Here the CDR3 reads CASSQGPWSYNEQFF. CDR3 bases: TGCGCCAGCAGCCAAGGGCCCTGGTCCTACAATGAGCAGTTCTTC.

By proportion, this clonotype is medium-sized. The V and J genes are TRBV5-1 and TRBJ2-5; maybe TRBD2 (5 bases). This CDR3 has 13 amino acids. Between the trimmed V and J ends, which lost 4 bases and 4 bases, there was a span of 11 bases. Germline V gene sequence: CDR1 SGHRS, CDR2 YFSETQ. This chain's CDR3 is CASSRGEGETQYF. The DNA for the CDR3 is TGCGCCAGCAGCAGAGGTGAGGGAGAGACCCAGTACTTC.

CDR3 nucleotide sequence: TGTGCCAGCAGCCCGAGACAGGGAGGGCACTACGAGCAGTACTTC. Translation: CASSPRQGGHYEQYF. The rearrangement uses TRBV7-2 and TRBJ2-7; either TRBD1 or TRBD2 may fit D (7 bases each). The V end lost 5 bases, the J end lost 3 bases, and 17 bases lay between the germline ends. The CDR3 extends over 15 amino acids. Per germline, CDR1 SGHTA and CDR2 FQGNSA.

By its share, this clonotype is medium-sized (0.01 to 0.1%). The chain recombines TRBV7-2 with TRBJ1-1, with D perhaps matching TRBD1 (5 bases). The CDR3 extends over 12 amino acids. Between the trimmed V and J ends, which lost 1 base and 6 bases, there was a span of 6 bases. The germline CDR1 and CDR2 sequences are SGHTA and FQGNSA. The CDR3 here is CASSLGGPEAFF. CDR3 DNA sequence: TGTGCCAGCAGCTTAGGGGGCCCTGAAGCTTTCTTT.

This clonotype has at least ten counts. The V gene is TRBV21-1, the J gene TRBJ2-7; the D segment call TRBD2 is taken from the table without a DNA check. TRBV21-1 is assigned pseudogene status. This CDR3 comprises 17 residues. CDR3 coding DNA: TGTGCCAGCATCTCTCCAGGGCGTCCCAGGGACTGTTACGAGCAGTACGTC. Translating gives CASISPGRPRDCYEQYV.

Sample share makes this clonotype medium-sized. The V and J genes are TRBV29-1 and TRBJ1-1; D gene uncertain. V was pared by 3 bases and J by 1 base, with 9 bases between. Germline V gene data show CDR1 as SQVTM and CDR2 as ANQGSEA. The CDR3 covers 13 residues. CDR3 sequence reads: CSVDRAGNTEAFF. CDR3 sequence (DNA): TGCAGCGTTGATCGAGCAGGGAACACTGAAGCTTTCTTT.

This clonotype has more than one count but fewer than ten. The chain has TRBV14 and TRBJ2-5, with D hard to call. Germline CDR1 is SGHDN and CDR2 is FVKESK. This CDR3 is built from 14 residues. The V gene lost 6 bases and the J gene lost 2 bases, with 13 bases spanning the gap. For the CDR3, the DNA is TGTGCCAGCAGTCCGGCCAACATTCAAGAGACCCAGTACTTC. Translation: CASSPANIQETQYF. Combining the CDR3 with reference TRBV14 and TRBJ2-5 gives the whole variable domain EAGVTQFPSHSVIEKGQTVTLRCDPISGHDNLYWYRRVMGKEIKFLLHFVKESKQDESGMPNNRFLAERTGGTYSTLKVQPAELEDSGVYFCASSPANIQETQYFGPGTRLLVL.

The table lists this clonotype with a few counts. The V gene is TRBV4-2, the J gene TRBJ2-1; weak D call: TRBD2 (6 bases). The CDR3 contains 17 residues. Trimming removed 2 bases from V and 8 bases from J, with 22 bases in between. Germline lookup yields CDR1 LGHNA and CDR2 YNFKEQ. The CDR3 DNA reads TGTGCCAGCAGCCAAACGGCCCGGGGGACTTTGGGCGATGAGCAGTTCTTC. The encoded protein is CASSQTARGTLGDEQFF.

This clonotype is termed medium-sized. Written as DNA, the CDR3 is TGTGCCAGCAGTAACTTTTACGAGCAGTACGTC. This translates into CASSNFYEQYV. The chain links TRBV28 to TRBJ2-7; D not resolved. Per germline, CDR1 MDHEN and CDR2 SYDVKM. V lost 5 bases and J lost 4, with 6 bases in between. This CDR3 has 11 residues.

This clonotype has a count of ten or more. J is TRBJ2-3 and V is TRBV5-4; perhaps TRBD1 as D (5 bases). The CDR3 consists of 13 residues. Germline lookup yields CDR1 SGHNT and CDR2 YYREEE (reference sequence). V was trimmed by 1 base and J by 4 bases, leaving 7 bases between them. CDR3 nucleotide sequence: TGTGCCAGCAGCTTGCAGGGTTCAGATACGCAGTATTTT. Protein: CASSLQGSDTQYF.

In this sample, this clonotype turned up many times. The chain couples TRBV28 to TRBJ2-7, with 13 bases matching TRBD2. The CDR3 length is 15 residues. The trim removed 5 bases at V and 3 bases at J, leaving 4 bases unmatched. The V gene's germline CDR1 is MDHEN and CDR2 SYDVKM. The CDR3 DNA is TGTGCCAGCAGTAGGGGGACTAGCGGGGACTACGAGCAGTACGTC. It specifies CASSRGTSGDYEQYV.

This clonotype is categorized as medium-sized. The chain carries TRBV27 and TRBJ2-7; 16 bases map to TRBD2. This CDR3 is 16 amino acids long. Trimming cost V 6 bases and J 2 bases; bases outside gene matches: 4. The V gene's germline CDR1 is MNHEY and CDR2 SMNVEV (reference sequence). The CDR3 region has the DNA TGTGCCAGCAGCCCCGGGACTAGCGGGAGGGCCTACGAGCAGTACGTC. Translation: CASSPGTSGRAYEQYV.

This clonotype is medium-sized within its sample. V gene TRBV9 combines with J gene TRBJ1-2; 7 bases map to TRBD1. This CDR3 region has 14 residues. The trim removed 0 bases at V and 5 bases at J, leaving 4 bases unmatched. The V gene's germline CDR1 is SGDLS and CDR2 YYNGEE. CDR3 protein: CASSVENRGYGYTF. The CDR3 coding sequence is TGTGCCAGCAGCGTAGAGAACAGGGGTTATGGCTACACCTTC. Supplemented by reference TRBV9 and TRBJ1-2, the full variable domain reads DSGVTQTPKHLITATGQRVTLRCSPRSGDLSVYWYQQSLDQGLQFLIQYYNGEERAKGNILERFSAQQFPDLHSELNLSSLELGDSALYFCASSVENRGYGYTFGSGTRLTVV.

This clonotype occurred many times. V usage is TRBV14 and J usage is TRBJ2-3, with D possibly matching TRBD2 (5 bases). The V gene lost 0 bases and the J gene lost 6 bases, with 22 bases spanning the gap. The CDR3 is 18 residues long. The germline CDR1 and CDR2 sequences are SGHDN and FVKESK. The DNA for the CDR3 is TGTGCCAGCAGCCAAGACTTTGACATCGGGGTTGATTCGGATACGCAGTATTTT. Its protein is CASSQDFDIGVDSDTQYF.

There are many counts of this clonotype. The chain employs TRBV2 and TRBJ2-3, with 7 bases matching TRBD2. In germline, CDR1 is SNHLY, CDR2 FYNNEI. The CDR3 contains 15 residues. With V trimmed by 4 bases and J by 1 base, 5 bases remained unmatched. This CDR3 is CASSVRAGGTDTQYF. In DNA form, the CDR3 reads TGTGCCAGCAGTGTCCGTGCGGGGGGCACAGATACGCAGTATTTT.

In its sample, this clonotype ranks as medium-sized. The gene calls are TRBV20-1 and TRBJ1-4; TRBD1 matches at 10 bases. The CDR3 totals 13 residues. V lost 3 bases to trimming and J lost 7 bases; unmatched junction nucleotides: 2. The germline V gene encodes CDR1 DFQATT and CDR2 SNEGSKA (reference sequence). The CDR3 region is CSARDRGSEKLFF. CDR3 coding DNA: TGCAGTGCTAGGGACAGGGGGAGTGAAAAACTGTTTTTT.

This clonotype is deemed medium-sized. The genes are TRBV6-2 or TRBV6-3 and TRBJ1-5; D not certain. Trimming took 7 bases from V and 0 from J, leaving 7 bases between them. The CDR3 totals 13 residues. CDR1 and CDR2 from the germline V gene are MNHEY and SVGEGT. The CDR3 loop is CASTDPSNQPQHF. Here the CDR3 DNA reads TGTGCCAGCACGGATCCTAGCAATCAGCCCCAGCATTTT.

Relative to its sample, this clonotype is medium-sized. The rearrangement uses TRBV18 and TRBJ1-2, with D uncertain. CDR1 is KGHSH, CDR2 LQKENI, per germline. There are 14 residues in the CDR3. V lost 4 bases, J lost 2 bases, and 11 bases lay in between. The CDR3 here is CASSLAGRNYGYTF. The CDR3 region has the DNA TGTGCCAGCTCACTCGCCGGGAGAAACTATGGCTACACCTTC.

This clonotype counts as medium-sized (0.01 to 0.1%). The chain couples TRBV5-1 to TRBJ2-5; D is uncertain. The V and J ends lost 0 bases and 2 bases respectively, with 8 bases between them. The CDR3 is 14 residues long. Germline CDR1 and CDR2: SGHRS and YFSETQ. CDR3 loop: CASSLAGKQETQYF. The DNA of the CDR3 is TGCGCCAGCAGCTTGGCCGGCAAACAAGAGACCCAGTACTTC.

This clonotype ranks as medium-sized. V is TRBV20-1 and J is TRBJ2-6; maybe TRBD2 (6 bases). The germline V and J ends were trimmed by 6 bases and 3 bases, with 12 bases remaining between them. The germline V gene has CDR1 DFQATT and CDR2 SNEGSKA (reference sequence). The CDR3 contains 14 residues. The CDR3 DNA reads as TGCAGTGCGCCGCGGAGGGTTGGGGCCAACGTCCTGACTTTC. Amino acids: CSAPRRVGANVLTF.

DNA of the CDR3: TGCGCCAGCAGCCAAGTTTTACAGGGACAGGGCAATGGCTACACCTTC. Translating gives CASSQVLQGQGNGYTF. The chain joins TRBV4-3 to TRBJ1-2; TRBD1 aligns across 9 bases. In germline, CDR1 is LGHNA, CDR2 YSLEER. This CDR3 region has 16 residues. Germline trimming cut 1 base from V and 6 bases from J; bases unmatched to any gene: 9.

Relative to its sample, this clonotype is medium-sized. The chain uses TRBV7-8 and TRBJ2-1; D uncertain. Looked up from germline, CDR1 is SGHVS and CDR2 is FQNEAQ. The CDR3 runs to 11 residues. Deletions cut 1 base from V and 9 bases from J, with 4 bases between. CDR3 sequence (DNA): TGTGCCAGCAGCTTAGGGGGTGAGCAGTTCTTC. It yields the protein CASSLGGEQFF.

This clonotype counts as medium-sized. The germline gene is not matched at one end of the junction; a read error may be the cause. The rearrangement uses TRBV7-7 and TRBJ1-5; possibly TRBD1 for D (5 bases). The CDR3 consists of 16 residues. Germline V gene lookup returns CDR1 SSHAT and CDR2 FNYEAQ (reference sequence). The CDR3 region is CASTKGGGLLNQPQHF. CDR3 in DNA: TGTGCTAGCACCAAAGGTGGGGGACTGCTCAATCAGCCCCAGCATTTT.

By its share, this clonotype is medium-sized. This rearrangement joins TRBV4-2 to TRBJ2-7; perhaps TRBD2 as D (6 bases). V lost 4 bases and J lost 5, with 12 bases in between. There are 13 residues in the CDR3. Germline V gene sequence: CDR1 LGHNA, CDR2 YNFKEQ. CDR3 loop: CASSPSTSHEQYF. The DNA for the CDR3 is TGTGCCAGCAGCCCAAGCACTAGCCACGAGCAGTACTTC.

By sample fraction, this clonotype is medium-sized. The chain couples TRBV28 to TRBJ2-3; tentative D call: TRBD2 (5 bases). Germline V gene sequence: CDR1 MDHEN, CDR2 SYDVKM. The CDR3 consists of 14 residues. V gave up 3 bases and J gave up 1 base, with 8 bases separating them. The CDR3 DNA sequence: TGTGCCAGCAGTTTTATTAGCGGCACAGATACGCAGTATTTT. As protein: CASSFISGTDTQYF.

By proportion, this clonotype is medium-sized. V gene TRBV5-8 combines with J gene TRBJ2-2; possibly TRBD2 for D (6 bases). Between the trimmed V and J ends, which lost 4 bases and 7 bases, there was a span of 17 bases. The CDR3 is made up of 15 amino acids. Germline assignment: CDR1 SGHTS and CDR2 YDEGEE. CDR3 nucleotides: TGTGCCAGCAGCCCCATGGCGGGAACGGGCGGGGAGCTGTTTTTT. It codes for CASSPMAGTGGELFF.